The 15 T cell receptor beta chains reported below all come from one sample, sequenced in a study of HIV-infected children after antiretroviral therapy interruption. Stated treatment: PENTA 11 planned treatment interruption arm or continuous ART arm. A 3' RACE protocol on RNA, with unique molecular identifiers, produced the TCR library. TCRdb processed the 3' RACE reads anew with MiXCR; each CDR3 protein has one entry. The sample carries roughly 46,000 distinct CDR3 sequences, 3.5% to 5% recorded once. This specimen was CD45RA+ CD4+ T cells from PBMCs, pooled from several time points, taken from a donor given antiretroviral therapy, either interrupted or continuous. The subset denotes: naive CD4+ CD45RA+ CD45RO- T cells. The receptors derive from a pool of human donors with HIV.

This clonotype has a count of ten or more. This chain connects TRBV7-3 to TRBJ2-5; D ambiguous. Germline loops: CDR1 SGHTA, CDR2 FQGTGA. Trimming cost V 0 bases and J 12 bases, with 8 bases left between them. CDR3 size: 11 residues. CDR3 DNA: TGTGCCAGCAGCTTAACGTCAGACGAGTACTTC. Protein: CASSLTSDEYF.

The sample holds many counts of this clonotype. The chain combines TRBV12-3 or TRBV12-4 with TRBJ1-1; D may be TRBD1 (5 bases). V lost 4 bases and J lost 5, with 14 bases in between. The CDR3 consists of 14 residues. Written as DNA, the CDR3 is TGTGCCAGCAGTTGGGCATGGGGGGGAACTGAAGCTTTCTTT. It translates to CASSWAWGGTEAFF.

Ten or more counts support this clonotype. The V call is TRBV28, the J call TRBJ2-3; 8 nucleotides align to TRBD2. With V trimmed by 6 bases and J by 2 bases, 4 bases remained unmatched. This CDR3 spans 14 amino acids. Germline CDR1 is MDHEN and CDR2 is SYDVKM. CDR3 sequence (DNA): TGTGCCAGCAGCCCGGGGGGGTCCACAGATACGCAGTATTTT. This codes for CASSPGGSTDTQYF.

This rearrangement joins TRBV4-2 to TRBJ1-2, with D possibly TRBD1 on 6 matching bases. Trimming left V 0 bases short and J 2 bases short, with 16 bases between. Germline V gene lookup returns CDR1 LGHNA and CDR2 YNFKEQ. The CDR3 consists of 17 residues. CDR3 amino acids: CASSQEGAGDGNYGYTF. The DNA of the CDR3 is TGTGCCAGCAGCCAAGAGGGGGCGGGGGATGGGAACTATGGCTACACCTTC.

This clonotype showed up just a few times. The J gene is TRBJ1-1, the V gene TRBV19; the D gene is possibly TRBD1 (6 bases). Looked up from germline, CDR1 is LNHDA and CDR2 is SQIVND (reference sequence). CDR3 length equals 13 residues. Trimming removed 3 bases at V and 7 bases at J, with 12 bases between. CDR3 protein: CASSIRGGLEAFF. DNA of the CDR3: TGTGCCAGTAGTATTAGGGGGGGACTTGAAGCTTTCTTT.

This clonotype has ten or more counts. The chain recombines TRBV5-6 with TRBJ1-2, with D perhaps matching TRBD1 (5 bases). CDR3 length equals 12 residues. Germline assignment: CDR1 SGHDT and CDR2 YYEEEE. V lost 3 bases, J lost 4 bases, and 7 bases lay in between. DNA for the CDR3: TGTGCCAGCAGCTCGGGGCGCTATGGCTACACCTTC. Translation gives CASSSGRYGYTF. The full variable domain, completed using reference TRBV5-6 and TRBJ1-2, is DAGVTQSPTHLIKTRGQQVTLRCSPKSGHDTVSWYQQALGQGPQFIFQYYEEEERQRGNFPDRFSGHQFPNYSSELNVNALLLGDSALYLCASSSGRYGYTFGSGTRLTVV.

This clonotype was detected many times. The rearrangement uses TRBV13 and TRBJ2-3; no clear D gene. Trimming took off 2 bases at V and 1 base at J, with 7 bases between the two ends. Germline V gene lookup returns CDR1 PRHDT and CDR2 FYEKMQ (reference sequence). The CDR3 extends over 14 amino acids. This chain's CDR3 is CASSLSGGTDTQYF. DNA of the CDR3: TGTGCCAGCAGCTTAAGTGGGGGCACAGATACGCAGTATTTT. Complete variable domain (other parts from reference TRBV13 and TRBJ2-3): AAGVIQSPRHLIKEKRETATLKCYPIPRHDTVYWYQQGPGQDPQFLISFYEKMQSDKGSIPDRFSAQQFSDYHSELNMSSLELGDSALYFCASSLSGGTDTQYFGPGTRLTVL.

This clonotype was counted at least ten times. The CDR3 sequence is CASSNYEQYF. Here the CDR3 DNA reads TGTGCCAGCTCCAACTACGAGCAGTACTTC. The V and J genes are TRBV6-1 and TRBJ2-7; D remains ambiguous. Looked up from germline, CDR1 is MNHNS and CDR2 is SASEGT. Trimming pared 8 bases from V and 3 bases from J, leaving 5 bases between. The CDR3 spans 10 residues.

This clonotype was seen at least ten times. This rearrangement joins TRBV28 to TRBJ2-7; D not certain. Per the germline V gene, CDR1 is MDHEN and CDR2 is SYDVKM. The V and J ends lost 1 base and 0 bases respectively, with 7 bases between them. This CDR3 has 14 amino acids. CDR3 amino acids: CASSLLGNSYEQYF. CDR3 coding DNA: TGTGCCAGCAGTTTATTGGGCAACTCCTACGAGCAGTACTTC.

This clonotype was seen many times. This rearrangement joins TRBV5-8 to TRBJ1-5; 8 bases line up with TRBD1. CDR1 is SGHTS, CDR2 YDEGEE, per germline. V shed 4 bases, J shed 4 bases, and the junction held 7 bases outside the gene matches. There are 15 residues in the CDR3. CDR3 sequence (DNA): TGTGCCAGCAGCCTCCGGGACAGGATTAATCAGCCCCAGCATTTT. It specifies CASSLRDRINQPQHF.

This clonotype has a count of ten or more. V usage is TRBV5-8 and J usage is TRBJ2-5; no reliable D call. Trimming took 7 bases from V and 2 from J, leaving 18 bases between them. The CDR3 runs to 15 residues. Germline loops: CDR1 SGHTS, CDR2 YDEGEE. In DNA form, the CDR3 reads TGTGCCAGCCATTCCTCGGACCGGGTACAAGAGACCCAGTACTTC. It encodes CASHSSDRVQETQYF.

This clonotype came up many times. This chain joins TRBV15 and TRBJ2-7; D is possibly TRBD1 (6 bases). V lost 2 bases, J lost 9 bases, and 17 bases lay in between. Germline loops: CDR1 LNHNV, CDR2 YYDKDF (reference sequence). The CDR3 runs 14 residues. CDR3 bases: TGTGCCACCAGCAGACCCGGACAGCGTGGAGGGCAGTACTTC. Translation gives CATSRPGQRGGQYF.

This clonotype was observed a few times. This sequence joins TRBV24-1 and TRBJ1-1; D is unclear. The CDR3 loop spans 13 amino acids. The V and J ends lost 2 bases and 9 bases respectively, with 12 bases between them. Germline assignment: CDR1 KGHDR and CDR2 SFDVKD. CDR3 amino acids: CATSDSAATKAFF. Here the CDR3 DNA reads TGTGCCACCAGTGATTCGGCAGCCACCAAAGCTTTCTTT.

At least ten counts were recorded for this clonotype. The genes are TRBV11-2 and TRBJ2-1; D might be TRBD1 (6 bases). CDR3 length equals 13 residues. Germline lookup yields CDR1 SGHAT and CDR2 FQNNGV. With 5 bases removed from V and 10 bases from J, the gap between germline ends came to 15 bases. CDR3 nucleotide sequence: TGTGCCAGCAGCCCAGGGGTTCTGGAAGAGCAGTTCTTC. Residues: CASSPGVLEEQFF.

This clonotype was observed at least ten times. The V call is TRBV30, the J call TRBJ2-3; 10 bases are a match to TRBD1. The CDR3 extends over 13 amino acids. Trimming cost V 4 bases and J 6 bases; bases outside gene matches: 4. Looked up from germline, CDR1 is GTSNPN and CDR2 is SVGIG (reference sequence). The CDR3 nucleotides are TGTGCCTGGATGACAGGGGGCCCCGATACGCAGTATTTT. Amino acids: CAWMTGGPDTQYF.